Listed below are T cell receptor beta chains from one sample, sequenced in a study of T cell clonotyping in hematopoietic cell transplantation. Here immunoSEQ multiplex PCR was the method, and the copy in TCRdb shows in-frame clones only, minus some. The table lists about 5,400 clones, roughly 84% of them singletons. Here the sequenced sample was peripheral blood mononuclear cells, taken before stem cell transplant. Source of these receptors: a man aged 60 to 75 with acute myeloid leukemia. Some clones in this sample may be carry-over from other donors' samples. Each CDR3 is given with its conserved first and last residue. D genes are given only for firm matches. Size tells how often a clone was seen (once, few, many) or the class of an expanded clone, and some rows leave it out.

V,D,size,J,DNA,CDR3
TRBV28,-,once,TRBJ1-2,TGTGCCAGCAGTTTATTTGGGTTATCTAACTATGGCTACACCTTC,CASSLFGLSNYGYTF
TRBV28,TRBD2,-,TRBJ2-1,TGTGCCAGCAGTCCCGATACTAGCGGGAGCAATGAGCAGTTCTTC,CASSPDTSGSNEQFF
TRBV6-5,-,-,TRBJ1-3,TGTGCCAGCAGGCAGGCGAACTCTGGAAACACCATATATTTT,CASRQANSGNTIYF
TRBV18,-,-,TRBJ2-5,TGTGCCAGCTCACCATCGGCAGGGGTCGGTCAAGAGACCCAGTACTTC,CASSPSAGVGQETQYF
TRBV19,-,-,TRBJ2-5,TGTGCCAGTAGTATAGATCCGGGCCAAGAGACCCAGTACTTC,CASSIDPGQETQYF
TRBV5-1,-,-,TRBJ1-1,TGCGCCAGCAGAGCCGCCATGAACACTGAAGCTTTCTTT,CASRAAMNTEAFF
TRBV7-3,-,few,TRBJ1-1,TGTGCCAGCAGCTTGGGGGGGACTAACATGAACACTGAAGCTTTCTTT,CASSLGGTNMNTEAFF
TRBV9,-,-,TRBJ2-6,TGTGCCAGCAGCGTAGGCGGTTCTGGGGCCAACGTCCTGACTTTC,CASSVGGSGANVLTF
TRBV30,-,-,TRBJ1-6,TGTGCCTGGAGTACCGGGTTAAATTCACCCCTCCACTTT,CAWSTGLNSPLHF
TRBV28,-,-,TRBJ1-2,TGTGCCAGCAGTCAAATGACACATAACTATGGCTACACCTTC,CASSQMTHNYGYTF
TRBV11-2,TRBD2,-,TRBJ2-3,TGTGCCAGCATCAGACTAGCGGGACACACAGATACGCAGTATTTT,CASIRLAGHTDTQYF
TRBV19,TRBD1,-,TRBJ2-1,TGTGCCAGTAGTACCCGACAGGGGACAAATGAGCAGTTCTTC,CASSTRQGTNEQFF
TRBV2,-,-,TRBJ2-3,TGTGCCAGCAGTGAAGTGGTGGGGGGGCAGGGTACGCAGTATTTT,CASSEVVGGQGTQYF
TRBV2,-,-,TRBJ1-1,TGTGCCAGCATCCGGACGGCGAACACTGAAGCTTTCTTT,CASIRTANTEAFF
TRBV7-2,-,-,TRBJ1-1,TGTGCCAGCAGCTTAACCCCTTCGGTCACTGAAGCTTTCTTT,CASSLTPSVTEAFF
TRBV9,-,-,TRBJ1-2,TGTGCCAGCAGCGTGTTCCCGGAGCTCGGTGGTGGCTACACCTTC,CASSVFPELGGGYTF